The present TCR beta chain was sequenced within a study of OX40 agonist ivuxolimab in advanced cancers. Background on the study: The eligibility criteria allowed prior anti-PD-1, anti-PD-L1 or anti-CTLA-4 therapy, and roughly 39% had some.

As concerns this clone: Antigen unknown.

Germline V gene data show CDR1 as SQVTM and CDR2 as ANQGSEA. CDR3 length: 15 amino acids. The V end was cut by 7 bases, the J end by 0 bases, with 17 bases between. The table came from immunoSEQ multiplex PCR; TCRdb's copy has only in-frame clones and leaves some out. The table has 71,000 or so clones, about 89% seen once. General observations from the study: There was clonal expansion of CD4+ and CD8+ blood T cells by week 6 at 0.1 to 3.0 mg/kg. Near-lowest levels of clonal expansion characterized partial responders at 0.1-3.0 mg/kg. Low normalized clonal expansion also occurred in some nonresponding patients.

The specimen comprised CD4+ or CD8+ T cells sorted from blood, sampled in a trial of the OX40 agonist ivuxolimab. The receptor's source is an adult with an advanced solid tumor such as melanoma, head and neck, liver or kidney cancer. This chain connects TRBV29-1 to TRBJ2-3, with D possibly being TRBD1 or TRBD2 (5 bases each). CDR3 nucleotide sequence: TGCAGCGGGGGCCCCGGCCGGACTAGCACAGATACGCAGTATTTT. This codes for CSGGPGRTSTDTQYF.